The 2 T cell receptor beta chains given below trace back to one sample, sequenced in a study of blood T cell repertoires in COVID-19. Sequencing was performed with immunoSEQ multiplex PCR; in TCRdb, only in-frame clones are kept and a portion is missing. This sample has 70,000 to 95,000 clones, with about nine tenths found just once. The sequenced sample consisted of peripheral blood. The receptors were sampled from a man aged 45-65 years with acute or convalescent COVID-19.

The rearrangement joins TRBV5-5 to TRBJ1-1, with 8 bases that match TRBD1. CDR1 and CDR2 from the germline V gene are SGHKS and YYEKEE (reference sequence). V trimming: 1 base; J trimming: 5 bases; junction bases outside the gene matches: 7. The CDR3 spans 15 residues. DNA of the CDR3: TGTGCCAGCAGCTTGTCCACAGGGGGGGATACTGAAGCTTTCTTT. Translating it yields CASSLSTGGDTEAFF. The variable domain in full, with the rest retrieved from reference TRBV5-5 and TRBJ1-1, is DAGVTQSPTHLIKTRGQQVTLRCSPISGHKSVSWYQQVLGQGPQFIFQYYEKEERGRGNFPDRFSARQFPNYSSELNVNALLLGDSALYLCASSLSTGGDTEAFFGQGTRLTVV.

The chain joins TRBV7-2 to TRBJ2-3; D is possibly TRBD2 (6 bases). The ends were cut back, 3 bases at V and 0 bases at J, with 7 bases in the middle. The CDR3 is 14 amino acids. CDR1 and CDR2 from the germline V gene are SGHTA and FQGNSA. The DNA for the CDR3 is TGTGCCAGCAGCTTCGGACTAAGCACAGATACGCAGTATTTT. Encoded protein: CASSFGLSTDTQYF. The full variable domain, in which reference TRBV7-2 and TRBJ2-3 provide the parts outside the CDR3, is GAGVSQSPSNKVTEKGKDVELRCDPISGHTALYWYRQSLGQGLEFLIYFQGNSAPDKSGLPSDRFSAERTGGSVSTLTIQRTQQEDSAVYLCASSFGLSTDTQYFGPGTRLTVL.